Reported below is one T cell receptor (beta chain). In the source study's methods: For nucleated cells, counts were estimated from reference gene primer amplification. Sequenced by immunoSEQ multiplex PCR; TCRdb stores in-frame clones only, minus some. V and J calls plus clone size are reproduced from that table; the DNA served to infer D and trimming. The table records around 70,000 clones, approximately 90% of them present only once. There are 17 residues in the CDR3. V gave up 5 bases and J gave up 0 bases; unmatched junction bases: 7. CDR1 is MNHEY, CDR2 SMNVEV, per germline (reference sequence). Followed longitudinally, the Seattle patients had been enrolled during active infection. This sample was included in a study of blood T cell repertoires in COVID-19. Turning to the study itself: Sites across the United States, Italy and Spain contributed samples from acute and convalescent COVID-19.

The chain recombines TRBV27 with TRBJ2-3; 11 bases match TRBD2. This sequence was found in a man in his fifties with COVID-19, enrolled during active disease. What was sequenced was peripheral blood. The DNA of the CDR3 is TGTGCCAGCAGTCCCCCCCGGACTAGCGGGAGCACAGATACGCAGTATTTT. This sequence encodes CASSPPRTSGSTDTQYF.